The clone carrying this TCR beta chain turned up a few times. Antigen: not known. Within the sample, other DNA sequences also encode this same CDR3. These data belong to a study of PD-1 blockade in classical Hodgkin lymphoma. Study observations and caveats: Patients were excluded if nivolumab began under 1 year after ASCT (the autologous transplant). Baseline diversity resembling that of newly diagnosed patients was seen in complete responders.

Germline V gene data show CDR1 as SGHRS and CDR2 as YFSETQ. With 1 base removed from V and 1 base from J, the gap between germline ends came to 11 bases. This CDR3 has 15 amino acids. The assay was immunoSEQ multiplex PCR, and TCRdb's table has in-frame clones only and misses some. The repertoire has 50,000 to 85,000 clones, around 75% of them found once; the top ten carry approximately 9.1%. Every single patient, without exception, relapsed after autologous stem cell transplantation, and brentuximab vedotin exposure varied. Here the sequenced sample was peripheral blood mononuclear cells (PBMCs), taken before the second cycle of nivolumab. This TCR was sampled from a human donor with classical Hodgkin lymphoma. The chain recombines TRBV5-1 with TRBJ1-2, with D possibly matching TRBD1 (5 bases). CDR3 loop: CASSLLADSNYGYTF. CDR3 coding DNA: TGCGCCAGCAGCTTGCTTGCTGACAGTAACTATGGCTACACCTTC.